The T cell receptor beta chain under discussion was sequenced for a study of T cells after yellow fever vaccination. About the study: The fractions with low cell numbers were processed using SMART-Seq v4 Ultra Low Input.

This clonotype was seen at least ten times. What it binds is not known. Germline V gene sequence: CDR1 SGHKS, CDR2 YYEKEE (reference sequence). The J segment lost 8 bases and the V segment lost 4 bases, leaving 3 bases of the junction unmatched. The CDR3 extends over 12 amino acids. Making TCR cDNA involved 5'RACE template switching, which added UMIs and a universal primer site. One entry per CDR3 protein, called by TCRdb with MiXCR from the 5' RACE reads. The sample consists of approximately 110,000 distinct CDR3 sequences, nearly 7.5% of them appearing once. Findings and caveats of the study: Booster samples showed a return of most primary-vaccination clones (roughly 96% CD4, about 85% CD8). Weaker, the secondary response peaked sooner, at day 5 versus 15.

This chain connects TRBV5-5 to TRBJ1-2; 9 nucleotides agree with TRBD1. The TCR comes from a man aged 18 to 29 who received the YFV17D yellow fever vaccine. The sequenced sample was CD4+ T cells sorted from PBMCs, obtained 10 to 11 days after the first yellow fever vaccination. CDR3 nucleotide sequence: TGTGCCAGCAGCCTAACAGGGGGCGGCTACACCTTC. This translates into CASSLTGGGYTF.